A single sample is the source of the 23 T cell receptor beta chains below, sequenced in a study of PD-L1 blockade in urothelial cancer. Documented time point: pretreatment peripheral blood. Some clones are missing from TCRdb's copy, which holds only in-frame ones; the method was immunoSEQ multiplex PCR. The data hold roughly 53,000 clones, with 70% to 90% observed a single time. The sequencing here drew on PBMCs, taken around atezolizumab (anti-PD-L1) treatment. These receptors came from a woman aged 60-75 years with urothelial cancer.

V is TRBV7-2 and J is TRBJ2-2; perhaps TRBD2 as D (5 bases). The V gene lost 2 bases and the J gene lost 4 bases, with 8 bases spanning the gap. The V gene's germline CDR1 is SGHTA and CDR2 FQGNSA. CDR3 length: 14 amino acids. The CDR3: CASSLIGSTGELFF. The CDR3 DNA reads TGTGCCAGCAGCTTAATAGGGAGCACCGGGGAGCTGTTTTTT.

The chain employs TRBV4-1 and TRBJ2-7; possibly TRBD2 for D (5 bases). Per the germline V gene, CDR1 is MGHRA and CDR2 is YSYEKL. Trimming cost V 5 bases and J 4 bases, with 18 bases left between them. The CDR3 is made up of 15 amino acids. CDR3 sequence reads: CASSSTGSPTYEQYF. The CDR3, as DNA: TGCGCCAGCAGCTCAACGGGGTCCCCGACTTACGAGCAGTACTTC.

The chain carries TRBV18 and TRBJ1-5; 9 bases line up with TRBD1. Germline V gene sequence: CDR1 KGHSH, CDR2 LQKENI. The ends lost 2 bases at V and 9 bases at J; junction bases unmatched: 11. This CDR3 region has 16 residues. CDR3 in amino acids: CASSPADRGAPPPQHF. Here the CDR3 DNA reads TGTGCCAGCTCACCAGCGGACAGGGGTGCCCCTCCGCCCCAGCATTTT.

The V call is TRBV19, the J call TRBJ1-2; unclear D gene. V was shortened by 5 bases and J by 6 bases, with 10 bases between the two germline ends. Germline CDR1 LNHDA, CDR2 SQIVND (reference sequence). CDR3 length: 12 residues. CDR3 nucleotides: TGTGCCAGTAGTTCGGGAGTCAATGGCTACACCTTC. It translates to CASSSGVNGYTF.

CDR3 region: CAIRSSGGASDTQYF. CDR3 nucleotide sequence: TGTGCCATCAGGTCTAGCGGGGGGGCATCCGATACGCAGTATTTT. The chain carries TRBV10-3 and TRBJ2-3; 12 bases line up with TRBD2. The CDR3 spans 15 residues. V shed 6 bases and J 6 bases; nucleotides not matched to a gene: 7. The germline gives CDR1 ENHRY, CDR2 SYGVKD.

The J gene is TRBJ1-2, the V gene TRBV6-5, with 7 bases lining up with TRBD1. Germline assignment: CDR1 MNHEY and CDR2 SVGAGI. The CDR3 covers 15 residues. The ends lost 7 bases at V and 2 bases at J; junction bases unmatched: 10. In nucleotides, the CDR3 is TGTGCCAGCAATCCCTACAGGGGAGAGAACTATGGCTACACCTTC. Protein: CASNPYRGENYGYTF.

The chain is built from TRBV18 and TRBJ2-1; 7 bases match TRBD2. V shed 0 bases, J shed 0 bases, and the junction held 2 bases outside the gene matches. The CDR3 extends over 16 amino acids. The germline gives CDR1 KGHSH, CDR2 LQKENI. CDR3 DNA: TGTGCCAGCTCACCACCGGGCGGGAGCTCCTACAATGAGCAGTTCTTC. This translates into CASSPPGGSSYNEQFF. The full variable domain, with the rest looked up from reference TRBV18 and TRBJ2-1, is NAGVMQNPRHLVRRRGQEARLRCSPMKGHSHVYWYRQLPEEGLKFMVYLQKENIIDESGMPKERFSAEFPKEGPSILRIQQVVRGDSAAYFCASSPPGGSSYNEQFFGPGTRLTVL.

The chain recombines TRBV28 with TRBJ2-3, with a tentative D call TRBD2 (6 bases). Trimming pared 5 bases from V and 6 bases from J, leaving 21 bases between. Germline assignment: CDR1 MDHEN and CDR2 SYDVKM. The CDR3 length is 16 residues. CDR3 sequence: CASSTNGGWDLDTQYF. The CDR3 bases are TGTGCCAGCAGTACCAACGGGGGATGGGATTTGGATACGCAGTATTTT.

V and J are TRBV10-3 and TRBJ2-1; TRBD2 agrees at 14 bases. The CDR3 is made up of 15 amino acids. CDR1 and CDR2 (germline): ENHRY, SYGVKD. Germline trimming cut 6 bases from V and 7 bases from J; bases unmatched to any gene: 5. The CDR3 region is CAIRTTSGRANEQFF. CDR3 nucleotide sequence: TGTGCCATCAGGACGACTAGCGGGAGGGCGAATGAGCAGTTCTTC.

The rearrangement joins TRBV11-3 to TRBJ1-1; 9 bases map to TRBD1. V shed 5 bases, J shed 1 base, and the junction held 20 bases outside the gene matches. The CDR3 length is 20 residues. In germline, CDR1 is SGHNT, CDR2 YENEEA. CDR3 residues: CASSVDRGPSGSAPNTEAFF. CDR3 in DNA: TGTGCCAGCAGCGTGGACAGGGGCCCGTCCGGCAGCGCCCCGAACACTGAAGCTTTCTTT.

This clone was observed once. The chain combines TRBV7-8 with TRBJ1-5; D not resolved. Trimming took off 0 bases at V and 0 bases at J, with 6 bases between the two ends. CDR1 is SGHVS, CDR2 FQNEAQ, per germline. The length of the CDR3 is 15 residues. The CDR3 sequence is CASSLAFYSNQPQHF. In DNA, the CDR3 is TGTGCCAGCAGCTTAGCTTTTTATAGCAATCAGCCCCAGCATTTT. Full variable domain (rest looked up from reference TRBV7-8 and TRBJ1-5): GAGVSQSPRYKVAKRGQDVALRCDPISGHVSLFWYQQALGQGPEFLTYFQNEAQLDKSGLPSDRFFAERPEGSVSTLKIQRTQQEDSAVYLCASSLAFYSNQPQHFGDGTRLSIL.

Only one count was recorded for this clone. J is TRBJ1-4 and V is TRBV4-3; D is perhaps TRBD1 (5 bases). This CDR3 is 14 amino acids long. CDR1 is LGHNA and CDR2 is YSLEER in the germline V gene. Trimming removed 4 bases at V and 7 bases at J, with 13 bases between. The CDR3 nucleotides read TGCGCCAGCAGCCGCGCAGGGCTCGGTGAAAAACTGTTTTTT. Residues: CASSRAGLGEKLFF.

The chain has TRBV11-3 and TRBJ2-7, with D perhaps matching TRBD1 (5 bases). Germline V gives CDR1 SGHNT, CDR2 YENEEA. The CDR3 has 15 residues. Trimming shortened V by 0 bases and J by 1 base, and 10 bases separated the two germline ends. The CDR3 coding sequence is TGTGCCAGCAGCTTAGATCACGACAGATCCTACGAGCAGTACTTC. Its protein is CASSLDHDRSYEQYF.

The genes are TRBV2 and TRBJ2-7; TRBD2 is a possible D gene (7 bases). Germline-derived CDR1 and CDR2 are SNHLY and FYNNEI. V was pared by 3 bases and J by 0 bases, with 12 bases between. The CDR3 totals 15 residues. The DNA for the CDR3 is TGTGCCAGCAGTGACGGCGGGGGCCTCTCCTACGAGCAGTACTTC. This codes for CASSDGGGLSYEQYF.

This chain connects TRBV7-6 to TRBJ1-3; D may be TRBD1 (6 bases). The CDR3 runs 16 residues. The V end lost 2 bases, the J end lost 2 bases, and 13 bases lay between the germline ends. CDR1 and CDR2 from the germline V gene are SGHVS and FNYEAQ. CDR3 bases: TGTGCCAGCAGCTTACTTACAGGGTTCACTGGAAACACCATATATTTT. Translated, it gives CASSLLTGFTGNTIYF.

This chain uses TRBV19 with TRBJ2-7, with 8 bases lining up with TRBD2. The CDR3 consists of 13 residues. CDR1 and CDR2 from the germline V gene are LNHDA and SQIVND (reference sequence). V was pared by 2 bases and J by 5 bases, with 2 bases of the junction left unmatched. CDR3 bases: TGTGCCAGTAGTATACTAGCGGGTGACGAGCAGTACTTC. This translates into CASSILAGDEQYF.

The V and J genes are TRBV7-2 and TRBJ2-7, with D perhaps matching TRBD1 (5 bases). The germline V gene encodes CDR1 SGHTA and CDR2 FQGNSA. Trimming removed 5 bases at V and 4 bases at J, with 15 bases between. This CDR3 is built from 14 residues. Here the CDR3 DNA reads TGTGCCAGCAGCCCCAGATCCCGACAGTACGAGCAGTACTTC. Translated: CASSPRSRQYEQYF.

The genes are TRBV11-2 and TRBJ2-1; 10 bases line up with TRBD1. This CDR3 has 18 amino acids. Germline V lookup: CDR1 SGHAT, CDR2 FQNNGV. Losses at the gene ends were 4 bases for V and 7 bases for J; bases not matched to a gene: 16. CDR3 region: CASSSEPRQGALLNEQFF. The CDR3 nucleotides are TGTGCCAGCAGCTCCGAACCTAGACAGGGGGCTCTATTAAATGAGCAGTTCTTC.

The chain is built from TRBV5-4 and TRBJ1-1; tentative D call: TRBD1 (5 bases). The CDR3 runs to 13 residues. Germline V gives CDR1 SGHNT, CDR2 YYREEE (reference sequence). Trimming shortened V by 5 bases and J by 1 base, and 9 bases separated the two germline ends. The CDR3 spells CASRPQGNTEAFF. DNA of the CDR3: TGTGCCAGCAGACCTCAGGGGAACACTGAAGCTTTCTTT.

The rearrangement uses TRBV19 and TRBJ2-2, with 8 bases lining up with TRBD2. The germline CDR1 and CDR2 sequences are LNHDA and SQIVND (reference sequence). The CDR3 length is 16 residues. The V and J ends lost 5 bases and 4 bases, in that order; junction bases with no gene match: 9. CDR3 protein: CASSFRRREVTGELFF. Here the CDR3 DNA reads TGTGCCAGTAGTTTTCGTCGGCGGGAGGTCACCGGGGAGCTGTTTTTT.

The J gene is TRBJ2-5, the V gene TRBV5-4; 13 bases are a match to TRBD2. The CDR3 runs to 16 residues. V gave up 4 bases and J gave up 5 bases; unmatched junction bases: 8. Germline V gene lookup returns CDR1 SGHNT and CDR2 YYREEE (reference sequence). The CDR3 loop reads CASSGGLAGLRETQYF. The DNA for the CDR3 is TGTGCCAGCAGCGGGGGACTAGCGGGGCTTAGGGAGACCCAGTACTTC.

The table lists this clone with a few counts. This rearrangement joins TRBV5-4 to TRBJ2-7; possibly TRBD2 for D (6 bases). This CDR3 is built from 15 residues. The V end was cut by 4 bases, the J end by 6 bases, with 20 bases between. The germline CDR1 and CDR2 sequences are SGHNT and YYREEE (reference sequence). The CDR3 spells CASSGTGTSTREQYF. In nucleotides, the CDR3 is TGTGCCAGCAGCGGGACCGGGACTTCTACACGCGAGCAGTACTTC. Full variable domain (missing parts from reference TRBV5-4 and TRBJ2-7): ETGVTQSPTHLIKTRGQQVTLRCSSQSGHNTVSWYQQALGQGPQFIFQYYREEENGRGNFPPRFSGLQFPNYSSELNVNALELDDSALYLCASSGTGTSTREQYFGPGTRLTVT.

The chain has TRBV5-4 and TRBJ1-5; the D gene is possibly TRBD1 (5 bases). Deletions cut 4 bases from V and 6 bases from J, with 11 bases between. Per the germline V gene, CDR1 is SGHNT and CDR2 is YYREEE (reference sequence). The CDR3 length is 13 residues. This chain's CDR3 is CASSKGASQPQHF. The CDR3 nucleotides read TGTGCCAGCAGCAAAGGGGCCAGTCAGCCCCAGCATTTT.